These 24 T cell receptor beta chains originate from one sample sequenced in a study of shared clonotypes between healthy human individuals. Terminally differentiated effector memory CD45RA+ cells were left out of the naive CD8 fraction, which was CD45RO-negative and positively selected for CCR7. Clones were sequenced by immunoSEQ multiplex PCR, and TCRdb holds only the in-frame ones, with some missing. Among nearly 2 million clones listed, around 96% were seen once. Sequencing input: naive CD8+ T cells sorted from blood. These receptors all come from a young man in good health.

Only one count was recorded for this clone. The V gene is TRBV19, the J gene TRBJ1-6, with TRBD1 matching 7 bases. CDR1 and CDR2 from the germline V gene are LNHDA and SQIVND (reference sequence). The CDR3 loop spans 15 amino acids. V was clipped by 0 bases and J by 10 bases; unmatched bases: 6. The CDR3 loop is CASSIDWDSGSPLHF. CDR3 DNA sequence: TGTGCCAGTAGTATAGACTGGGACAGCGGATCACCCCTCCACTTT.

The chain joins TRBV9 to TRBJ2-3; D unresolved. This CDR3 has 17 amino acids. The germline CDR1 and CDR2 sequences are SGDLS and YYNGEE. V lost 0 bases to trimming and J lost 2 bases, with 16 bases between them. The CDR3 is CASSVVGESGLTDTQYF. The CDR3 region has the DNA TGTGCCAGCAGCGTAGTTGGCGAGTCCGGCCTCACAGATACGCAGTATTTT.

Here the CDR3 reads CASSPLDGGWGYGYTF. As DNA, the CDR3 is TGTGCCAGCAGCCCGCTGGATGGAGGGTGGGGCTATGGCTACACCTTC. The chain carries TRBV7-2 and TRBJ1-2; the D is unclear. The CDR3 consists of 16 residues. CDR1 is SGHTA and CDR2 is FQGNSA in the germline V gene. Trimming shortened V by 5 bases and J by 4 bases, and 20 bases separated the two germline ends.

The chain combines TRBV7-6 with TRBJ2-7; 8 nucleotides line up with TRBD2. The germline gives CDR1 SGHVS, CDR2 FNYEAQ. The V gene end was trimmed by 3 bases and the J gene end by 7 bases; junction bases not matched to a gene: 8. The CDR3 contains 14 residues. The CDR3 sequence is CASSLEASGGEQYF. In nucleotides, the CDR3 is TGTGCCAGCAGCTTGGAGGCTTCGGGGGGGGAGCAGTACTTC.

This chain connects TRBV7-6 to TRBJ2-1, with D maybe TRBD1 (6 bases). Per germline, CDR1 SGHVS and CDR2 FNYEAQ. V was clipped by 5 bases and J by 4 bases, with 9 bases between them. The CDR3 consists of 13 residues. In nucleotides, the CDR3 is TGTGCCAGCAGCAAACAGGGATACAATGAGCAGTTCTTC. Translating it yields CASSKQGYNEQFF.

The J gene is TRBJ2-7, the V gene TRBV10-3; D is tentatively TRBD1 or TRBD2 (5 bases each). Germline V gene sequence: CDR1 ENHRY, CDR2 SYGVKD. The length of the CDR3 is 16 residues. The ends were cut back, 6 bases at V and 3 bases at J, with 21 bases in the middle. As DNA, the CDR3 is TGTGCCATCAGCGACGGGACGTCGTCAGAGGGCTACGAGCAGTACTTC. It is translated as CAISDGTSSEGYEQYF.

The chain recombines TRBV15 with TRBJ2-1, with TRBD2 matching over 9 bases. CDR3 size: 18 residues. Trimming at V came to 0 bases and at J to 3 bases, leaving 9 bases not matched to a gene. Germline V gene lookup returns CDR1 LNHNV and CDR2 YYDKDF (reference sequence). The CDR3 reads CATSRESGSGGIYNEQFF. The CDR3 DNA sequence: TGTGCCACCAGCAGAGAATCGGGCAGCGGGGGGATCTACAATGAGCAGTTCTTC.

This rearrangement joins TRBV6-5 to TRBJ2-5; D is undetermined. Germline assignment: CDR1 MNHEY and CDR2 SVGAGI. The CDR3 extends over 13 amino acids. V shed 7 bases and J shed 3 bases, with 12 bases lying between them. The CDR3, as DNA: TGTGCCAGCACCCATGTTCAGGAAGAGACCCAGTACTTC. It specifies CASTHVQEETQYF.

This chain uses TRBV23-1 with TRBJ2-7; D gene ambiguous. TRBV23-1 is marked as an open reading frame, function uncertain. The V and J ends lost 4 bases and 3 bases respectively, with 13 bases between them. There are 14 residues in the CDR3. The CDR3 DNA sequence: TGCGCCAGCAGTCCCCTAGGGTTGATCTACGAGCAGTACTTC. Translated, it gives CASSPLGLIYEQYF.

The genes are TRBV27 and TRBJ1-2; tentative D call: TRBD1 (6 bases). This CDR3 is 12 amino acids long. V was cut by 3 bases and J by 10 bases, with 12 bases left in between. From germline, CDR1 is MNHEY and CDR2 SMNVEV (reference sequence). This chain's CDR3 is CASSFQGQAYTF. CDR3 sequence (DNA): TGTGCCAGCAGTTTCCAGGGGCAAGCCTACACCTTC.

V usage is TRBV28 and J usage is TRBJ2-5; the match to TRBD2 covers 10 bases. Germline V gene data show CDR1 as MDHEN and CDR2 as SYDVKM. This CDR3 has 19 residues. The V segment lost 2 bases and the J segment 2 bases; nucleotides outside the gene matches: 14. The CDR3 region is CASSLSLAGEPWAQETQYF. The DNA of the CDR3 is TGTGCCAGCAGTTTAAGTCTAGCGGGGGAGCCTTGGGCTCAAGAGACCCAGTACTTC.

The V and J genes are TRBV27 and TRBJ1-6, with 7 bases that match TRBD1. J was trimmed by 10 bases and V by 1 base; bases with no gene match: 7. The CDR3 spans 15 residues. Germline V gene data show CDR1 as MNHEY and CDR2 as SMNVEV (reference sequence). CDR3 loop: CASSLYETGRSPLHF. Written as DNA, the CDR3 is TGTGCCAGCAGTTTATATGAGACAGGGCGGTCACCCCTCCACTTT.

About this clone: Other nucleotide sequences in the sample specify the same CDR3. The chain recombines TRBV9 with TRBJ1-2, with a possible D match to TRBD1 (6 bases). Trimming stripped 3 bases from V and 5 bases from J, with 8 bases between. The CDR3 extends over 12 amino acids. Germline V gene lookup returns CDR1 SGDLS and CDR2 YYNGEE. The DNA of the CDR3 is TGTGCCAGCAGCGGGACAGAGTATGGCTACACCTTC. This gives the protein CASSGTEYGYTF.

The chain has TRBV7-9 and TRBJ2-5; TRBD2 matches at 7 bases. The V segment lost 5 bases and the J segment 1 base; nucleotides outside the gene matches: 10. CDR1 and CDR2 (germline): SEHNR, FQNEAQ (reference sequence). The CDR3 is 16 amino acids. The CDR3, as DNA: TGTGCCAGCAGCCTAACTAGCGAGAGAAGCCAAGAGACCCAGTACTTC. Its protein is CASSLTSERSQETQYF. Looking up the rest from reference TRBV7-9 and TRBJ2-5 gives the full variable domain: DTGVSQNPRHKITKRGQNVTFRCDPISEHNRLYWYRQTLGQGPEFLTYFQNEAQLEKSRLLSDRFSAERPKGSFSTLEIQRTEQGDSAMYLCASSLTSERSQETQYFGPGTRLLVL.

The sample holds one count of this clone. J is TRBJ2-1 and V is TRBV12-5, with D possibly TRBD1 on 5 matching bases. The CDR3 is 14 amino acids. V was shortened by 4 bases and J by 14 bases, with 21 bases between the two germline ends. Germline-derived CDR1 and CDR2 are LGHNT and FRNRAP. The CDR3, as DNA: TGTGCTAGTGGTTCGGACGAAAGGACCGAAGGGGAGTTCTTC. It yields the protein CASGSDERTEGEFF.

The chain combines TRBV28 with TRBJ1-2; D remains ambiguous. This CDR3 is built from 15 residues. Between the trimmed V and J ends, which lost 3 bases and 3 bases, there was a span of 14 bases. The germline gives CDR1 MDHEN, CDR2 SYDVKM. In nucleotides, the CDR3 is TGTGCCAGCAGTTTGCCCGAAGAAGGGTACTATGGCTACACCTTC. This sequence encodes CASSLPEEGYYGYTF.

In its sample, this clone was seen a few times. This chain connects TRBV19 to TRBJ1-6; D is perhaps TRBD1 (5 bases). This CDR3 has 14 amino acids. In germline, CDR1 is LNHDA, CDR2 SQIVND (reference sequence). Trimming shortened V by 3 bases and J by 7 bases, and 10 bases separated the two germline ends. CDR3 sequence reads: CASSMVGLNSPLHF. CDR3 bases: TGTGCCAGTAGTATGGTGGGACTCAATTCACCCCTCCACTTT.

This chain joins TRBV30 and TRBJ1-5; maybe TRBD1 (5 bases). V dropped 5 bases and J dropped 2 bases, with 13 bases sitting between them. The CDR3 length is 14 residues. The germline gives CDR1 GTSNPN, CDR2 SVGIG (reference sequence). In DNA form, the CDR3 reads TGTGCCTGGGACGGAGGGGACGGCAATCAGCCCCAGCATTTT. Protein product: CAWDGGDGNQPQHF.

In the case of this clone: This CDR3 is also generated by other DNA sequences in the sample. The DNA for the CDR3 is TGCGCCAGCAGCGAGGGACAGGACTACGAGCAGTACTTC. Translation: CASSEGQDYEQYF. This chain links TRBV5-1 with TRBJ2-7; 8 bases are a match to TRBD1. The germline gives CDR1 SGHRS, CDR2 YFSETQ. The CDR3 length is 13 residues. The V gene end was trimmed by 4 bases and the J gene end by 3 bases; junction bases not matched to a gene: 3.

V gene TRBV5-4 combines with J gene TRBJ2-7; D unresolved. The V gene lost 2 bases and the J gene lost 5 bases, with 14 bases spanning the gap. CDR3 size: 14 residues. CDR1 is SGHNT, CDR2 YYREEE, per germline (reference sequence). Here the CDR3 DNA reads TGTGCCAGCAGCTTTACTGGCGGAGACCACGAGCAGTACTTC. This codes for CASSFTGGDHEQYF.

J is TRBJ2-1 and V is TRBV28, with TRBD2 matching 11 bases. The length of the CDR3 is 15 residues. CDR1 and CDR2 from the germline V gene are MDHEN and SYDVKM. V dropped 5 bases and J dropped 5; count of bases not matched to a gene: 5. CDR3 loop: CASSRLAGGNNEQFF. The CDR3 region has the DNA TGTGCCAGCAGTCGGCTAGCGGGGGGAAACAATGAGCAGTTCTTC.

CDR3 region: CASSLGQAPYEQYF. CDR3 nucleotides: TGTGCCAGCAGTCTCGGACAGGCTCCCTACGAGCAGTACTTC. The chain employs TRBV6-5 and TRBJ2-7, with TRBD1 matching over 7 bases. Germline CDR1 reads MNHEY; CDR2 reads SVGAGI. This CDR3 region has 14 residues. The V and J ends lost 5 bases and 2 bases, in that order; junction bases with no gene match: 6.

V usage is TRBV5-4 and J usage is TRBJ2-5, with TRBD1 as a possible D gene (6 bases). The CDR3 length is 14 residues. Germline V lookup: CDR1 SGHNT, CDR2 YYREEE (reference sequence). Trimming cost V 1 base and J 0 bases, with 7 bases left between them. This CDR3 is CASSLTGNQETQYF. In DNA form, the CDR3 reads TGTGCCAGCAGCTTGACAGGGAACCAAGAGACCCAGTACTTC. Using reference TRBV5-4 and TRBJ2-5 for the parts outside the CDR3, the full variable domain is ETGVTQSPTHLIKTRGQQVTLRCSSQSGHNTVSWYQQALGQGPQFIFQYYREEENGRGNFPPRFSGLQFPNYSSELNVNALELDDSALYLCASSLTGNQETQYFGPGTRLLVL.

This sequence joins TRBV7-9 and TRBJ2-7, with 8 bases identical to TRBD2. This CDR3 contains 16 residues. After removal of 4 bases from V and 0 bases from J, the junction contained 8 bases not matched to a gene. Germline V lookup: CDR1 SEHNR, CDR2 FQNEAQ (reference sequence). The CDR3 region has the DNA TGTGCCAGCAGCTCCACCGGGACTAGTTTCTCCTACGAGCAGTACTTC. Translating gives CASSSTGTSFSYEQYF.